A single sample is the source of the 20 T cell receptor beta chains below, sequenced in a study of T cell repertoires in cytomegalovirus infection. TCRdb re-called the reads through MiXCR, storing one row per CDR3 protein. The sample lists over 120,000 distinct CDR3 sequences, approximately 30% occurring once. These receptors' targets are unknown. Sequencing was performed on CD8+ T cells from cultured PBMCs, taken from culture after CMV antigen stimulation. The source of these receptors is a human donor in good health (CMV status not recorded). Some clones in this sample may be carry-over from other donors' samples.

The V and J genes are TRBV20-1 and TRBJ2-2, with D possibly called TRBD1 or TRBD2 (6 bases each). The CDR3 is made up of 15 amino acids. Germline values: CDR1 DFQATT, CDR2 SNEGSKA (reference sequence). V lost 0 bases to trimming and J lost 6 bases, with 14 bases between them. CDR3 amino acids: CSARDGGTSSGELFF. The DNA of the CDR3 is TGCAGTGCTAGAGATGGGGGGACAAGCTCCGGGGAGCTGTTTTTT.

The rearrangement uses TRBV28 and TRBJ2-1; D is unresolved. The germline CDR1 and CDR2 sequences are MDHEN and SYDVKM. This CDR3 contains 12 residues. Trimming took off 6 bases at V and 5 bases at J, with 8 bases between the two ends. This CDR3 is CASSPENNEQFF. For the CDR3, the DNA is TGTGCCAGCAGCCCTGAGAACAATGAGCAGTTCTTC.

The gene calls are TRBV6-5 and TRBJ1-1; TRBD1 might be the D (5 bases). The CDR3 extends over 15 amino acids. V was trimmed by 0 bases and J by 0 bases, leaving 8 bases between them. Germline CDR1 MNHEY, CDR2 SVGAGI. The CDR3: CASSYSQGLNTEAFF. CDR3 DNA sequence: TGTGCCAGCAGTTACTCTCAGGGACTGAACACTGAAGCTTTCTTT.

V is TRBV11-2 and J is TRBJ2-1; D may be TRBD2 (6 bases). With 1 base removed from V and 4 bases from J, the gap between germline ends came to 20 bases. CDR3 length: 18 residues. The germline gives CDR1 SGHAT, CDR2 FQNNGV. Here the CDR3 DNA reads TGTGCCAGCAGCTTAGCTTCGGTGGGGACGGGGGATTACAATGAGCAGTTCTTC. Translated: CASSLASVGTGDYNEQFF.

This clonotype turned up a few times. This chain links TRBV7-8 with TRBJ1-2; tentatively, D is TRBD1 (6 bases). In germline, CDR1 is SGHVS, CDR2 FQNEAQ. The CDR3 has 14 amino acids. Trimming took 4 bases from V and 3 from J, leaving 12 bases between them. The CDR3 coding sequence is TGTGCCAGCAGCTCCGGGGGGGCGGACTATGGCTACACCTTC. Protein sequence: CASSSGGADYGYTF. The variable domain in full, with the rest retrieved from reference TRBV7-8 and TRBJ1-2, is GAGVSQSPRYKVAKRGQDVALRCDPISGHVSLFWYQQALGQGPEFLTYFQNEAQLDKSGLPSDRFFAERPEGSVSTLKIQRTQQEDSAVYLCASSSGGADYGYTFGSGTRLTVV.

The chain combines TRBV9 with TRBJ2-5, with TRBD1 as a possible D gene (5 bases). V gave up 0 bases and J gave up 5 bases, with 8 bases separating them. CDR3 length equals 13 residues. From germline, CDR1 is SGDLS and CDR2 YYNGEE. The DNA of the CDR3 is TGTGCCAGCAGCGTAGTGGACACCGAGACCCAGTACTTC. It is translated as CASSVVDTETQYF.

This clonotype was found a few times. This sequence joins TRBV6-6 and TRBJ2-1; D not certain. The germline gives CDR1 MNHNY, CDR2 SVGAGI (reference sequence). This CDR3 is built from 12 residues. Trimming pared 8 bases from V and 1 base from J, leaving 6 bases between. CDR3 in amino acids: CASATSYNEQFF. Here the CDR3 DNA reads TGTGCCAGCGCCACATCCTACAATGAGCAGTTCTTC.

This clonotype has only a few counts. The rearrangement links TRBV6-1 to TRBJ2-1, with 7 bases identical to TRBD1. CDR3 length: 13 amino acids. Germline loops: CDR1 MNHNS, CDR2 SASEGT. V lost 4 bases to trimming and J lost 5 bases; unmatched junction nucleotides: 2. The CDR3 reads CASSAGQNNEQFF. The CDR3 DNA reads TGTGCCAGCAGTGCGGGACAGAACAATGAGCAGTTCTTC.

The chain links TRBV5-5 to TRBJ1-1; TRBD1 matches at 7 bases. This CDR3 comprises 16 residues. The germline V gene has CDR1 SGHKS and CDR2 YYEKEE (reference sequence). The V gene end was trimmed by 3 bases and the J gene end by 0 bases; junction bases not matched to a gene: 8. As DNA, the CDR3 is TGTGCCAGCAGCTACGGGGCAGGGGGGATGAACACTGAAGCTTTCTTT. This encodes CASSYGAGGMNTEAFF.

This clonotype was seen only a few times. The chain employs TRBV7-9 and TRBJ1-2, with D possibly being TRBD1 (6 bases). This CDR3 comprises 14 residues. Germline V gives CDR1 SEHNR, CDR2 FQNEAQ (reference sequence). The V end lost 2 bases, the J end lost 8 bases, and 15 bases lay between the germline ends. CDR3 sequence: CASSLLSGDGGYTF. The DNA for the CDR3 is TGTGCCAGCAGCTTATTGTCAGGGGATGGCGGCTACACCTTC. Variable domain in full (rest from reference TRBV7-9 and TRBJ1-2): DTGVSQNPRHKITKRGQNVTFRCDPISEHNRLYWYRQTLGQGPEFLTYFQNEAQLEKSRLLSDRFSAERPKGSFSTLEIQRTEQGDSAMYLCASSLLSGDGGYTFGSGTRLTVV.

The J gene is TRBJ2-7, the V gene TRBV10-2; D may correspond to TRBD1 or TRBD2 (5 bases each). The CDR3 totals 13 residues. The germline V gene has CDR1 WSHSY and CDR2 SAAADI. V lost 6 bases, J lost 6 bases, and 15 bases lay in between. CDR3 bases: TGCGCCAGCAGAGAGGACGGGACCCTCGAGCAGTACTTC. Encoded protein: CASREDGTLEQYF.

Points on this clonotype: A much larger clone lies one base from this, so it may be a read error. V is TRBV13 and J is TRBJ1-1; D may be TRBD1 (6 bases). The V end was cut by 0 bases, the J end by 1 base, with 15 bases between. Germline loops: CDR1 PRHDT, CDR2 FYEKMQ (reference sequence). This CDR3 is built from 17 residues. For the CDR3, the DNA is TGTGCCAGCAGCTTAGGCCAGGGGTGGGTTGCGAACACTGAAGCTTTCTTT. It yields the protein CASSLGQGWVANTEAFF.

The chain uses TRBV29-1 and TRBJ2-2; unclear D gene. Trimming took off 4 bases at V and 3 bases at J, with 3 bases between the two ends. Germline-derived CDR1 and CDR2 are SQVTM and ANQGSEA. The CDR3 length is 11 residues. This CDR3 is CSVGHTGELFF. The CDR3 nucleotides are TGCAGCGTTGGACACACCGGGGAGCTGTTTTTT.

In its sample, this clonotype was seen a few times. This chain uses TRBV5-1 with TRBJ1-6, with TRBD1 identical over 9 bases. The germline CDR1 and CDR2 sequences are SGHRS and YFSETQ. The CDR3 sequence is 17 residues long. The J segment lost 7 bases and the V segment lost 4 bases, leaving 12 bases of the junction unmatched. The CDR3 DNA sequence: TGCGCCAGCAGCGCCCTTGGGGGGGACAGGGCCAATTCACCCCTCCACTTT. Protein sequence: CASSALGGDRANSPLHF.

This clonotype was recorded many times. This sequence joins TRBV2 and TRBJ1-6; no reliable D call. V lost 2 bases and J lost 7, with 15 bases in between. This CDR3 region has 16 residues. CDR1 is SNHLY and CDR2 is FYNNEI in the germline V gene. CDR3: CASSEPPFSGNSPLHF. The CDR3 region has the DNA TGTGCCAGCAGTGAACCCCCTTTCTCGGGAAATTCACCCCTCCACTTT.

The genes are TRBV7-8 and TRBJ2-5, with unresolved D. The CDR3 extends over 14 amino acids. Trimming removed 1 base at V and 1 base at J, with 7 bases between. The germline V gene has CDR1 SGHVS and CDR2 FQNEAQ. CDR3 sequence: CASSLVQIQETQYF. For the CDR3, the DNA is TGTGCCAGCAGCTTAGTACAGATCCAAGAGACCCAGTACTTC.

This clonotype was picked up a small number of times. The chain carries TRBV5-5 and TRBJ2-3; TRBD2 matches 7 bases. The CDR3 totals 16 residues. Germline CDR1 is SGHKS and CDR2 is YYEKEE (reference sequence). Trimming at V came to 7 bases and at J to 7 bases, leaving 18 bases not matched to a gene. CDR3 DNA sequence: TGTGCCAGCTGCTGTGAACTGCCCTCGGGGGGACATACGCAGTATTTT. Its protein product is CASCCELPSGGHTQYF.

The chain is built from TRBV12-3 or TRBV12-4 and TRBJ2-7; D gene unclear. The CDR3 is made up of 13 amino acids. Trimming left V 8 bases short and J 7 bases short, with 18 bases between. The chain's CDR3 is CASALVGHNEQYF. The CDR3 DNA follows: TGTGCCAGCGCCCTTGTTGGTCACAATGAGCAGTACTTC.

This clonotype was found many times. The chain employs TRBV7-8 and TRBJ1-2; 9 bases map to TRBD1. This CDR3 contains 13 residues. J gave up 9 bases and V 5 bases, and 7 bases lay outside the gene matches. Per the germline V gene, CDR1 is SGHVS and CDR2 is FQNEAQ. CDR3 sequence: CASSQDRGERYTF. CDR3 nucleotide sequence: TGTGCCAGCAGCCAGGACAGGGGTGAGCGCTACACCTTC.

The chain combines TRBV6-6 with TRBJ2-7, with 10 bases lining up with TRBD2. There are 15 residues in the CDR3. Germline loops: CDR1 MNHNY, CDR2 SVGAGI (reference sequence). J was trimmed by 0 bases and V by 7 bases; bases with no gene match: 6. The CDR3 loop is CASTVAGGSSYEQYF. CDR3 DNA sequence: TGTGCCAGCACCGTAGCGGGGGGAAGCTCCTACGAGCAGTACTTC.